Below are 24 T cell receptor beta chains sequenced from a single sample in a study of blood T cell repertoires in COVID-19 (TCRdb year 2020). The library was made by the immunoSEQ multiplex PCR assay. This is the immuneACCESS table as TCRdb keeps it, with only in-frame sequences that have V and J called. A part of the clones is gone; compared with another copy, unresolved V genes explain less than half, and the rest is unexplained. This sample comprises about 180,000 clones, roughly 82% of them detected only once. More than 7.5% of the sample is taken by the ten largest. The source material was PBMCs or T cells enriched from blood (not recorded which). The receptors come from a woman aged 30 to 39 who had recovered from COVID-19.

The chain joins TRBV5-5 to TRBJ1-5; 8 bases line up with TRBD1. This CDR3 is built from 15 residues. Unmatched junction bases numbered 8, after V lost 4 bases and J lost 5 bases. Germline V gene sequence: CDR1 SGHKS, CDR2 YYEKEE (reference sequence). CDR3 DNA: TGTGCCAGCAGCCGAGTCCAGGGGGCATATCAGCCCCAGCATTTT. Protein: CASSRVQGAYQPQHF.

The J gene is TRBJ2-5, the V gene TRBV7-9, with D tentatively TRBD1 (6 bases). Germline V CDR1 and CDR2: SEHNR, FQNEAQ (reference sequence). The CDR3 has 15 amino acids. Trimming removed 0 bases at V and 4 bases at J, with 12 bases between. The CDR3 sequence: CASSLANRERETQYF. CDR3 DNA: TGTGCCAGCAGCTTAGCGAACAGGGAGAGAGAGACCCAGTACTTC.

The chain recombines TRBV28 with TRBJ1-4, with unresolved D. This CDR3 is 11 amino acids long. CDR1 and CDR2 (germline): MDHEN, SYDVKM. V shed 5 bases and J shed 6 bases, with 4 bases lying between them. The CDR3 coding sequence is TGTGCCAGCAGTCTCTATGAAAAACTGTTTTTT. Amino acid sequence: CASSLYEKLFF.

Written as DNA, the CDR3 is TGTGCCAGTAGCACCGGACAGGGTTATCAGCCCCAGCATTTT. Protein sequence: CASSTGQGYQPQHF. The J gene is TRBJ1-5, the V gene TRBV19, with 8 bases matching TRBD1. The length of the CDR3 is 14 residues. The J segment lost 5 bases and the V segment lost 6 bases, leaving 6 bases of the junction unmatched. Germline assignment: CDR1 LNHDA and CDR2 SQIVND (reference sequence).

This sequence joins TRBV24-1 and TRBJ2-1, with 8 bases fitting TRBD2. From germline, CDR1 is KGHDR and CDR2 SFDVKD. This CDR3 region has 14 residues. V lost 1 base to trimming and J lost 12 bases; unmatched junction nucleotides: 7. The CDR3 region is CATSDFLTSERQFF. DNA for the CDR3: TGTGCCACCAGTGATTTCCTGACTAGCGAAAGGCAGTTCTTC.

The table lists this clone with a count of one. The V and J genes are TRBV3-1 (or the pseudogene TRBV3-2) and TRBJ2-6, with D possibly matching TRBD1 (6 bases). Germline V CDR1 and CDR2: LGHDT, YNNKEL (reference sequence). This CDR3 has 16 amino acids. V dropped 2 bases and J dropped 4 bases, with 12 bases sitting between them. The CDR3 sequence: CASSQLQGSGANVLTF. For the CDR3, the DNA is TGTGCCAGCAGCCAACTACAGGGTTCAGGGGCCAACGTCCTGACTTTC.

V and J are TRBV14 and TRBJ2-5, with TRBD1 matching over 8 bases. V shed 3 bases, J shed 4 bases, and the junction held 16 bases outside the gene matches. Germline V gene sequence: CDR1 SGHDN, CDR2 FVKESK. CDR3 size: 18 residues. In nucleotides, the CDR3 is TGTGCCAGCAGCCATCCCCAAAGGGGGCCACAGGGGGGAGAGACCCAGTACTTC. Translation: CASSHPQRGPQGGETQYF.

The V call is TRBV28, the J call TRBJ1-1; D may be TRBD1 (6 bases). CDR1 and CDR2 (germline): MDHEN, SYDVKM. This CDR3 spans 15 amino acids. The germline V and J ends were trimmed by 11 bases and 6 bases, with 25 bases remaining between them. The CDR3 nucleotides are TGTGCCGCGTCCGGGACACGGCCACCCGGTCCTGAAGCTTTCTTT. Residues: CAASGTRPPGPEAFF.

The V call is TRBV6-1, the J call TRBJ2-7, with D possibly being TRBD2 (6 bases). Germline lookup yields CDR1 MNHNS and CDR2 SASEGT. V was trimmed by 3 bases and J by 3 bases, leaving 18 bases between them. The CDR3 covers 16 residues. This CDR3 is CASSEGRRDWDYEQYF. In DNA form, the CDR3 reads TGTGCCAGCAGTGAGGGGCGGAGGGACTGGGACTACGAGCAGTACTTC.

The rearrangement links TRBV20-1 to TRBJ2-7, with D possibly TRBD1 on 6 matching bases. Germline loops: CDR1 DFQATT, CDR2 SNEGSKA (reference sequence). V dropped 3 bases and J dropped 3 bases, with 12 bases sitting between them. This CDR3 comprises 13 residues. In nucleotides, the CDR3 is TGCAGTGCTAGTACCAGGGGAAACTACGAGCAGTACTTC. Translating it yields CSASTRGNYEQYF.

The chain recombines TRBV5-1 with TRBJ2-7; 7 positions match TRBD1. The germline CDR1 and CDR2 sequences are SGHRS and YFSETQ. Trimming removed 0 bases from V and 5 bases from J; junction bases left unmatched: 5. CDR3 length: 14 amino acids. CDR3 bases: TGCGCCAGCAGCTTGGGACAGGGTGCCAACGAGCAGTACTTC. Translated: CASSLGQGANEQYF. Based on the CDR3 plus reference TRBV5-1 and TRBJ2-7, the full variable domain is KAGVTQTPRYLIKTRGQQVTLSCSPISGHRSVSWYQQTPGQGLQFLFEYFSETQRNKGNFPGRFSGRQFSNSRSEMNVSTLELGDSALYLCASSLGQGANEQYFGPGTRLTVT.

V usage is TRBV6-5 and J usage is TRBJ1-1; a weak D match, TRBD1 (5 bases). Trimming removed 8 bases from V and 1 base from J, with 14 bases in between. Germline V lookup: CDR1 MNHEY, CDR2 SVGAGI. This CDR3 is 14 amino acids long. The CDR3 DNA sequence: TGTGCCAGCCGTATTGGGGCAGAGAACACTGAAGCTTTCTTT. The encoded protein is CASRIGAENTEAFF.

This rearrangement joins TRBV7-3 to TRBJ1-5, with 11 bases lining up with TRBD1. The germline gives CDR1 SGHTA, CDR2 FQGTGA. Trimming at V came to 5 bases and at J to 0 bases, leaving 15 bases not matched to a gene. CDR3 length: 20 amino acids. The CDR3 region is CASSPPRGTGGENSNQPQHF. CDR3 DNA sequence: TGTGCCAGCAGCCCCCCTCGAGGGACAGGGGGGGAAAATAGCAATCAGCCCCAGCATTTT.

The chain combines TRBV19 with TRBJ1-4; D ambiguous. The CDR3 is 15 amino acids. CDR1 and CDR2 (germline): LNHDA, SQIVND (reference sequence). The V end lost 3 bases, the J end lost 10 bases, and 18 bases lay between the germline ends. Here the CDR3 DNA reads TGTGCCAGTAGTATGGTGACGACCCAAAGAGGAAAACTGTTTTTT. Its protein product is CASSMVTTQRGKLFF.

Remarks on this clone: In the same sample, other DNA sequences code for this CDR3. This chain uses TRBV28 with TRBJ1-1; D might be TRBD1 (6 bases). Trimming left V 2 bases short and J 5 bases short, with 9 bases between. The CDR3 consists of 13 residues. Germline values: CDR1 MDHEN, CDR2 SYDVKM. Written as DNA, the CDR3 is TGTGCCAGCAGTTTAGGGGGCAATACTGAAGCTTTCTTT. It is translated as CASSLGGNTEAFF. Supplemented by reference TRBV28 and TRBJ1-1, the full variable domain reads DVKVTQSSRYLVKRTGEKVFLECVQDMDHENMFWYRQDPGLGLRLIYFSYDVKMKEKGDIPEGYSVSREKKERFSLILESASTNQTSMYLCASSLGGNTEAFFGQGTRLTVV.

The rearrangement joins TRBV19 to TRBJ1-5, with unresolved D. From germline, CDR1 is LNHDA and CDR2 SQIVND (reference sequence). The V gene lost 4 bases and the J gene lost 7 bases, with 11 bases spanning the gap. The length of the CDR3 is 13 residues. The CDR3 coding sequence is TGTGCCAGTAGTAGAGAGGTGGAGCAGCCCCAGCATTTT. The encoded protein is CASSREVEQPQHF.

CDR3 residues: CASSLASYNEQFF. Written as DNA, the CDR3 is TGTGCCAGCAGCTTGGCTAGCTACAATGAGCAGTTCTTC. This chain uses TRBV7-9 with TRBJ2-1; D uncertain. Per the germline V gene, CDR1 is SEHNR and CDR2 is FQNEAQ (reference sequence). V was clipped by 3 bases and J by 3 bases, with 6 bases between them. The CDR3 is 13 amino acids.

The V call is TRBV28, the J call TRBJ2-5, with TRBD2 matching over 14 bases. The V gene end was trimmed by 5 bases and the J gene end by 4 bases; junction bases not matched to a gene: 3. There are 15 residues in the CDR3. CDR1 and CDR2 from the germline V gene are MDHEN and SYDVKM. The CDR3 nucleotides are TGTGCCAGCAGTGCGGGACTAGCGGGAGCAGAGACCCAGTACTTC. As protein: CASSAGLAGAETQYF.

V usage is TRBV4-2 and J usage is TRBJ2-1; TRBD2 agrees at 9 bases. This CDR3 comprises 15 residues. V shed 4 bases and J 1 base; nucleotides not matched to a gene: 2. In germline, CDR1 is LGHNA, CDR2 YNFKEQ. The CDR3 is CASSPGLASYNEQFF. The CDR3 DNA reads as TGTGCCAGCAGCCCCGGACTAGCGTCCTACAATGAGCAGTTCTTC.

The J gene is TRBJ2-1, the V gene TRBV9; weak D call: TRBD2 (6 bases). Per germline, CDR1 SGDLS and CDR2 YYNGEE. Trimming pared 0 bases from V and 1 base from J, leaving 11 bases between. The CDR3 loop spans 16 amino acids. The CDR3 sequence: CASSVVGSGSYNEQFF. As DNA, the CDR3 is TGTGCCAGCAGCGTAGTTGGTAGCGGATCCTACAATGAGCAGTTCTTC.

V gene TRBV30 combines with J gene TRBJ2-7, with 7 bases matching TRBD1. V trimming: 8 bases; J trimming: 0 bases; junction bases outside the gene matches: 7. The germline gives CDR1 GTSNPN, CDR2 SVGIG (reference sequence). The CDR3 sequence is 13 residues long. This chain's CDR3 is CAGRDRSSYEQYF. The CDR3 DNA reads as TGTGCCGGAAGGGACAGAAGCTCCTACGAGCAGTACTTC.

The chain is built from TRBV7-2 and TRBJ2-3; TRBD1 matches at 8 bases. CDR3 length equals 16 residues. The ends lost 1 base at V and 2 bases at J; junction bases unmatched: 5. Per germline, CDR1 SGHTA and CDR2 FQGNSA. CDR3 region: CASSLGGQAATDTQYF. DNA of the CDR3: TGTGCCAGCAGCTTAGGGGGACAGGCAGCCACAGATACGCAGTATTTT. The complete variable domain, with remaining parts taken from reference TRBV7-2 and TRBJ2-3, reads GAGVSQSPSNKVTEKGKDVELRCDPISGHTALYWYRQSLGQGLEFLIYFQGNSAPDKSGLPSDRFSAERTGGSVSTLTIQRTQQEDSAVYLCASSLGGQAATDTQYFGPGTRLTVL.

This clone has just one count. The rearrangement links TRBV19 to TRBJ1-4; D unclear. CDR1 LNHDA and CDR2 SQIVND come from the germline V gene (reference sequence). Trimming cost V 1 base and J 14 bases, with 11 bases left between them. The CDR3 length is 12 residues. CDR3 protein: CASSIAIDKLFF. The CDR3 DNA reads TGTGCCAGTAGTATAGCGATCGACAAGCTGTTTTTT.

V gene TRBV6-1 combines with J gene TRBJ2-1; D is uncertain. CDR1 is MNHNS, CDR2 SASEGT, per germline. Trimming left V 2 bases short and J 7 bases short, with 15 bases between. CDR3 size: 15 residues. CDR3 sequence reads: CASSESVLGTNEQFF. The CDR3 DNA reads TGTGCCAGCAGTGAATCGGTCCTAGGTACTAATGAGCAGTTCTTC.